This is a list of T cell receptor beta chains from one sample in a study of cytomegalovirus exposure and HLA in healthy donors. TCRdb's copy holds only in-frame clones and misses some; the assay was immunoSEQ multiplex PCR. Here the sample spans 130,000 or so clones, around 80% being singletons. The sample taken for sequencing was PBMCs. The receptor set was obtained from a man aged 30 to 39 in good health and CMV-seronegative. CDR3s include the opening cysteine and the closing phenylalanine or tryptophan. The order of the fields is D gene, clone size, V gene, J gene, CDR3 DNA, CDR3 protein. The D gene is left open where the match is weak. The size entry is marked missing in some rows and otherwise reads once, few, many or a size class.

d_gene: NA
abundance: few
v_gene: TRBV5-4
j_gene: TRBJ2-7
CDR3nt: TGTGCCAGCAGCTTGGACAGGTACGAGCAGTACTTC
CDR3aa: CASSLDRYEQYF

d_gene: NA
abundance: NA
v_gene: TRBV4-1
j_gene: TRBJ2-3
CDR3nt: TGCGCCAGCAGCCAAGATTCAGGTACCACAGATACGCAGTATTTT
CDR3aa: CASSQDSGTTDTQYF

d_gene: NA
abundance: NA
v_gene: TRBV6-5
j_gene: TRBJ1-1
CDR3nt: TGTGCCAGCAGTTACCCCGGGGGGGGCACTGAAGCTTTCTTT
CDR3aa: CASSYPGGGTEAFF

d_gene: TRBD1
abundance: NA
v_gene: TRBV6-1
j_gene: TRBJ1-6
CDR3nt: TGTGCCAGCTTATACCGGGACAGGGGATCACCCCTCCACTTT
CDR3aa: CASLYRDRGSPLHF

d_gene: NA
abundance: once
v_gene: TRBV6-4
j_gene: TRBJ2-7
CDR3nt: TGTGCCAGCAGTAAGAGCTCCTACGAGCAGTACTTC
CDR3aa: CASSKSSYEQYF

d_gene: TRBD1
abundance: NA
v_gene: TRBV7-9
j_gene: TRBJ1-4
CDR3nt: TGTGCCAGCAGCTTAGGACAGGGAGGATGGAGTGAAAAACTGTTTTTT
CDR3aa: CASSLGQGGWSEKLFF

d_gene: NA
abundance: NA
v_gene: TRBV7-2
j_gene: TRBJ2-3
CDR3nt: TGTGCCAGCAGCTTACGGCGGGTTGTGGATACGCAGTATTTT
CDR3aa: CASSLRRVVDTQYF

d_gene: NA
abundance: NA
v_gene: TRBV6-6
j_gene: TRBJ1-5
CDR3nt: TGTGCCAGCAGAACACAAAGAGCAGGTCAGCCCCAGCATTTT
CDR3aa: CASRTQRAGQPQHF

d_gene: NA
abundance: few
v_gene: TRBV2
j_gene: TRBJ2-1
CDR3nt: TGTGCCAGCAGTGAAATTATAAGGGAGGCGGATAATGAGCAGTTCTTC
CDR3aa: CASSEIIREADNEQFF

d_gene: TRBD1
abundance: NA
v_gene: TRBV5-6
j_gene: TRBJ1-1
CDR3nt: TGTGCCAGCAGCAGGACAGGAGGAACTGAAGCTTTCTTT
CDR3aa: CASSRTGGTEAFF

d_gene: NA
abundance: NA
v_gene: TRBV19
j_gene: TRBJ1-2
CDR3nt: TGTGCCAGCTCATTGGGGGGTAACTATGGCTACACCTTC
CDR3aa: CASSLGGNYGYTF

d_gene: NA
abundance: few
v_gene: TRBV7-2
j_gene: TRBJ2-7
CDR3nt: TGTGCCAGCGGGTACGGGGGACCCCTCTACGAGCAGTACTTC
CDR3aa: CASGYGGPLYEQYF

d_gene: TRBD1
abundance: NA
v_gene: TRBV2
j_gene: TRBJ2-1
CDR3nt: TGTGCCAGCAGTGCCGGGACAGACAATGAGCAGTTCTTC
CDR3aa: CASSAGTDNEQFF

d_gene: NA
abundance: NA
v_gene: TRBV19
j_gene: TRBJ1-1
CDR3nt: TGTGCCAGTAGTAATGGGCCAGGCACTGAAGCTTTCTTT
CDR3aa: CASSNGPGTEAFF

d_gene: NA
abundance: few
v_gene: TRBV5-1
j_gene: TRBJ1-2
CDR3nt: TGCGCCAGCAGCCTAGATACCCCTGCGGGAAACTATGGCTACACCTTC
CDR3aa: CASSLDTPAGNYGYTF

d_gene: TRBD2
abundance: once
v_gene: TRBV25-1
j_gene: TRBJ2-1
CDR3nt: TGTGCCAGCAGACAAGCGGGAGGGTACAATGAGCAGTTCTTC
CDR3aa: CASRQAGGYNEQFF

d_gene: NA
abundance: NA
v_gene: TRBV6-5
j_gene: TRBJ1-4
CDR3nt: TGTGCCAGCAGTTACCGGGCCCGAGGGGAAAAACTGTTTTTT
CDR3aa: CASSYRARGEKLFF

d_gene: NA
abundance: NA
v_gene: TRBV5-6
j_gene: TRBJ1-2
CDR3nt: TGTGCCAGCAGCTGGGGGCACCGTGGCTACACCTTC
CDR3aa: CASSWGHRGYTF

d_gene: TRBD2
abundance: NA
v_gene: TRBV13
j_gene: TRBJ2-1
CDR3nt: TGTGCCAGCAGCTCAAAAGGGGCGGGAGCCAACTCCTACAATGAGCAGTTCTTC
CDR3aa: CASSSKGAGANSYNEQFF

d_gene: TRBD2
abundance: NA
v_gene: TRBV5-1
j_gene: TRBJ2-2
CDR3nt: TGCGCCACCCGACTAGCGGCGAACACCGGGGAGCTGTTTTTT
CDR3aa: CATRLAANTGELFF

d_gene: NA
abundance: NA
v_gene: TRBV7-4
j_gene: TRBJ2-7
CDR3nt: TGTGCCAGCAGCCCTTCACGGGACGAGCAGTACTTC
CDR3aa: CASSPSRDEQYF

d_gene: TRBD1
abundance: NA
v_gene: TRBV28
j_gene: TRBJ2-2
CDR3nt: TGTGCCAGCAGCACCCCCGGGACAGGGGACACCGGGGAGCTGTTTTTT
CDR3aa: CASSTPGTGDTGELFF

d_gene: TRBD1
abundance: NA
v_gene: TRBV4-1
j_gene: TRBJ2-7
CDR3nt: TGCGCCAGCAGCCATCCCGGACAGGGGCGCTACGAGCAGTACTTC
CDR3aa: CASSHPGQGRYEQYF

d_gene: TRBD1
abundance: NA
v_gene: TRBV9
j_gene: TRBJ1-2
CDR3nt: TGTGCCAGCAGCGCACTGGGACAGGGGCTGAGCTATGGCTACACCTTC
CDR3aa: CASSALGQGLSYGYTF

d_gene: NA
abundance: NA
v_gene: TRBV29-1
j_gene: TRBJ2-2
CDR3nt: TGCAGCGTCCCGATTAGCACCGGGGAGCTGTTTTTT
CDR3aa: CSVPISTGELFF

d_gene: TRBD2
abundance: once
v_gene: TRBV4-2
j_gene: TRBJ2-1
CDR3nt: TGTGCCAGCAGAAGGGGGGGACTAGCGGGATTTAATGAGCAGTTCTTC
CDR3aa: CASRRGGLAGFNEQFF

d_gene: TRBD2
abundance: NA
v_gene: TRBV16
j_gene: TRBJ2-7
CDR3nt: TGTGCCAGCAGCCAGGGACTAGCGGGAGACCATCTTGAGCAGTACTTC
CDR3aa: CASSQGLAGDHLEQYF